This entry lists 24 T cell receptor beta chains sequenced from one sample in a study of T-cell memory formation after mild COVID-19. TCRdb itself ran the 5' RACE reads through MiXCR, one entry per CDR3 protein. The sample shows hundreds of thousands of distinct CDR3 sequences, more than 20% of them seen only once. Sequencing input: PBMCs or a T cell subset sorted from them (not recorded which). These receptors were obtained from an adult woman who had mild COVID-19 (a few samples of this study predate the infection). Cell type and time point are not known.

This clonotype was observed at least ten times. The genes are TRBV7-9 and TRBJ2-1, with D unresolved. Germline values: CDR1 SEHNR, CDR2 FQNEAQ (reference sequence). V lost 7 bases, J lost 9 bases, and 13 bases lay in between. CDR3 length equals 12 residues. The CDR3 sequence is CASKYRSLEQFF. CDR3 in DNA: TGTGCCAGCAAGTACCGGAGCCTTGAGCAGTTCTTC.

The chain combines TRBV10-3 with TRBJ2-1, with 9 nucleotides matching TRBD1. This CDR3 spans 14 amino acids. V lost 7 bases and J lost 10; bases outside the gene matches: 11. Germline loops: CDR1 ENHRY, CDR2 SYGVKD. CDR3 residues: CAINPGQGSREQFF. Written as DNA, the CDR3 is TGTGCCATCAACCCGGGACAGGGTAGTCGGGAGCAGTTCTTC.

The chain employs TRBV20-1 and TRBJ2-7; D unclear. In germline, CDR1 is DFQATT, CDR2 SNEGSKA (reference sequence). The CDR3 totals 14 residues. Between the trimmed V and J ends, which lost 0 bases and 4 bases, there was a span of 13 bases. CDR3 in amino acids: CSARDRNTPYEQYF. The DNA for the CDR3 is TGCAGTGCTAGAGATAGGAACACACCTTACGAGCAGTACTTC.

This clonotype was counted a few times. The chain uses TRBV15 and TRBJ2-2; 10 positions agree with TRBD1. CDR3 length: 16 residues. CDR1 is LNHNV and CDR2 is YYDKDF in the germline V gene (reference sequence). V shed 1 base, J shed 6 bases, and the junction held 5 bases outside the gene matches. The CDR3, as DNA: TGTGCCACCAGCAGAGCGGACAGGGGGGCTTCCGGGGAGCTGTTTTTT. Amino acids: CATSRADRGASGELFF.

This clonotype was seen more than once but under ten times. This chain joins TRBV5-6 and TRBJ2-7; TRBD1 agrees at 8 bases. The germline V gene has CDR1 SGHDT and CDR2 YYEEEE. The CDR3 spans 14 residues. V shed 4 bases, J shed 1 base, and the junction held 4 bases outside the gene matches. The CDR3 here is CASSRRTGSYEQYF. The CDR3 DNA follows: TGTGCCAGCAGCCGCCGGACAGGGTCCTACGAGCAGTACTTC.

There are a few counts of this clonotype. This rearrangement joins TRBV9 to TRBJ2-5, with 10 bases fitting TRBD2. Germline trimming cut 4 bases from V and 4 bases from J; bases unmatched to any gene: 10. This CDR3 spans 16 amino acids. Per the germline V gene, CDR1 is SGDLS and CDR2 is YYNGEE. This CDR3 is CASSPDAAGGGETQYF. CDR3 sequence (DNA): TGTGCCAGCAGCCCAGACGCAGCGGGAGGGGGAGAGACCCAGTACTTC.

The V and J genes are TRBV18 and TRBJ1-1, with 8 bases matching TRBD1. The CDR3 spans 16 residues. J was trimmed by 0 bases and V by 1 base; bases with no gene match: 4. The germline CDR1 and CDR2 sequences are KGHSH and LQKENI. The chain's CDR3 is CASSPQGQALNTEAFF. The CDR3 coding sequence is TGTGCCAGCTCACCACAGGGACAGGCGTTGAACACTGAAGCTTTCTTT.

The CDR3 here is CASKKGNTYGYTF. In DNA form, the CDR3 reads TGCGCCAGCAAGAAGGGGAATACGTATGGCTACACCTTC. The rearrangement joins TRBV5-1 to TRBJ1-2; weak D call: TRBD1 (5 bases). The CDR3 extends over 13 amino acids. Germline V gene lookup returns CDR1 SGHRS and CDR2 YFSETQ. Trimming removed 6 bases from V and 5 bases from J, with 14 bases in between.

V and J are TRBV12-3 or TRBV12-4 and TRBJ2-5; no clear D. Trimming removed 5 bases at V and 7 bases at J, with 8 bases between. The CDR3 is made up of 11 amino acids. The CDR3 reads CASSKDMTQYF. The CDR3, as DNA: TGTGCCAGCAGTAAAGACATGACCCAGTACTTC.

This chain uses TRBV15 with TRBJ2-5; D gene uncertain. The CDR3 spans 17 residues. V was trimmed by 4 bases and J by 3 bases, leaving 21 bases between them. The germline gives CDR1 LNHNV, CDR2 YYDKDF (reference sequence). For the CDR3, the DNA is TGTGCCACCAGCATGGAGTTTGGGATTGGGTCGGAAGAGACCCAGTACTTC. Translation: CATSMEFGIGSEETQYF.

This clonotype was found a few times. The chain has TRBV6-6 and TRBJ2-7; maybe TRBD1 (7 bases). V was clipped by 0 bases and J by 6 bases, with 18 bases between them. CDR3 length: 16 amino acids. Germline values: CDR1 MNHNY, CDR2 SVGAGI (reference sequence). CDR3 sequence reads: CASSYSQGGPWTEQYF. The CDR3 DNA is TGTGCCAGCAGTTACTCGCAGGGGGGACCCTGGACCGAGCAGTACTTC.

There are a few counts of this clonotype. This chain connects TRBV6-4 to TRBJ2-1; 11 nucleotides line up with TRBD2. The CDR3 is 15 amino acids. Trimming removed 2 bases from V and 8 bases from J; junction bases left unmatched: 5. The germline gives CDR1 MRHNA, CDR2 SNTAGT. The CDR3 sequence is CASSDATSGSDEQFF. Written as DNA, the CDR3 is TGTGCCAGCAGTGACGCCACTAGCGGGAGTGATGAGCAGTTCTTC.

In nucleotides, the CDR3 is TGTGCCTGGAGTGGACAGGGGAACTATGGCTACACCTTC. Amino acid sequence: CAWSGQGNYGYTF. This rearrangement joins TRBV30 to TRBJ1-2, with 8 bases lining up with TRBD1. CDR1 is GTSNPN, CDR2 SVGIG, per germline (reference sequence). Trimming cost V 1 base and J 2 bases; bases outside gene matches: 0. This CDR3 spans 13 amino acids.

This clonotype was seen a handful of times. The chain has TRBV20-1 and TRBJ2-1; D is unresolved. The CDR3 is 10 amino acids. The V and J ends lost 1 base and 7 bases respectively, with 2 bases between them. Germline assignment: CDR1 DFQATT and CDR2 SNEGSKA (reference sequence). CDR3: CSARANEQFF. Written as DNA, the CDR3 is TGCAGTGCTAGAGCGAATGAGCAGTTCTTC.

The genes are TRBV12-3 or TRBV12-4 and TRBJ2-2, with 7 nucleotides matching TRBD1. The CDR3 covers 15 residues. V shed 7 bases and J 0 bases; nucleotides not matched to a gene: 5. DNA of the CDR3: TGTGCCAGCACCAGGGGGAGCGCGAACACCGGGGAGCTGTTTTTT. It yields the protein CASTRGSANTGELFF.

This chain connects TRBV6-2 or TRBV6-3 to TRBJ1-3; D gene uncertain. The CDR3 extends over 14 amino acids. Germline V gives CDR1 MNHEY, CDR2 SVGEGT. V lost 8 bases, J lost 4 bases, and 15 bases lay in between. The CDR3 DNA is TGTGCCAGCCCCCCCGCGCGCTCGGGAAACACCATATATTTT. Translation gives CASPPARSGNTIYF.

The V call is TRBV2, the J call TRBJ1-2; D remains ambiguous. This CDR3 comprises 13 residues. Germline V gene lookup returns CDR1 SNHLY and CDR2 FYNNEI. V lost 5 bases and J 2 bases, leaving 9 bases between the germline ends. Here the CDR3 reads CASSPDQNYGYTF. The CDR3 DNA reads as TGTGCCAGCAGTCCGGACCAGAACTATGGCTACACCTTC.

This clonotype was detected a few times. The V gene is TRBV3-1, the J gene TRBJ2-7; 9 nucleotides agree with TRBD2. J gave up 2 bases and V 1 base, and 6 bases lay outside the gene matches. From germline, CDR1 is LGHDT and CDR2 YNNKEL (reference sequence). The CDR3 has 16 residues. Here the CDR3 DNA reads TGTGCCAGCAGCCAAGTTATAAGCGGGGGGACCTACGAGCAGTACTTC. It yields the protein CASSQVISGGTYEQYF.

This clonotype was detected a few times. The V gene is TRBV7-8, the J gene TRBJ1-6; possibly TRBD1 for D (5 bases). Germline V gives CDR1 SGHVS, CDR2 FQNEAQ. CDR3 length equals 13 residues. Between the trimmed V and J ends, which lost 6 bases and 11 bases, there was a span of 14 bases. CDR3 protein: CASSPTDRTPLHF. Here the CDR3 DNA reads TGTGCCAGCAGTCCGACAGACCGGACACCCCTCCACTTT.

V gene TRBV5-1 combines with J gene TRBJ2-1; TRBD2 agrees at 9 bases. After removal of 1 base from V and 4 bases from J, the junction contained 6 bases not matched to a gene. Germline loops: CDR1 SGHRS, CDR2 YFSETQ. This CDR3 has 16 amino acids. The CDR3 DNA reads TGCGCCAGCAGCTTGCCCCTAGCGGGAACTTACAATGAGCAGTTCTTC. Protein sequence: CASSLPLAGTYNEQFF.

This clonotype came up a few times. This chain uses TRBV29-1 with TRBJ1-1; D ambiguous. The CDR3 extends over 11 amino acids. The V end lost 7 bases, the J end lost 7 bases, and 13 bases lay between the germline ends. The germline V gene has CDR1 SQVTM and CDR2 ANQGSEA. In DNA form, the CDR3 reads TGCAGCGCCTCTGAGCAGGTTGAAGCTTTCTTT. Its protein product is CSASEQVEAFF.

This clonotype was observed a few times. The genes are TRBV7-2 and TRBJ2-2; TRBD2 might be the D (5 bases). V was pared by 1 base and J by 6 bases, with 9 bases between. Per germline, CDR1 SGHTA and CDR2 FQGNSA. The CDR3 extends over 14 amino acids. CDR3 sequence: CASSLGGSAGELFF. For the CDR3, the DNA is TGTGCCAGCAGCTTAGGAGGGAGCGCCGGGGAGCTGTTTTTT. Supplemented by reference TRBV7-2 and TRBJ2-2, the full variable domain reads GAGVSQSPSNKVTEKGKDVELRCDPISGHTALYWYRQSLGQGLEFLIYFQGNSAPDKSGLPSDRFSAERTGGSVSTLTIQRTQQEDSAVYLCASSLGGSAGELFFGEGSRLTVL.

This clonotype has just a few counts. CDR3 region: CASRGQGAYGYTF. CDR3 nucleotides: TGTGCCAGCAGGGGACAGGGGGCCTATGGCTACACCTTC. This sequence joins TRBV2 and TRBJ1-2; 12 bases fit TRBD1. The CDR3 sequence is 13 residues long. V lost 6 bases, J lost 4 bases, and 0 bases stayed unmatched. Germline CDR1 is SNHLY and CDR2 is FYNNEI.

There are a few counts of this clonotype. The V gene is TRBV15, the J gene TRBJ2-1; 9 bases map to TRBD2. CDR3 length: 14 amino acids. V lost 7 bases to trimming and J lost 4 bases; unmatched junction nucleotides: 5. The germline CDR1 and CDR2 sequences are LNHNV and YYDKDF (reference sequence). DNA of the CDR3: TGTGCCACCACCCTAGCGGGATGGTACAATGAGCAGTTCTTC. This codes for CATTLAGWYNEQFF.